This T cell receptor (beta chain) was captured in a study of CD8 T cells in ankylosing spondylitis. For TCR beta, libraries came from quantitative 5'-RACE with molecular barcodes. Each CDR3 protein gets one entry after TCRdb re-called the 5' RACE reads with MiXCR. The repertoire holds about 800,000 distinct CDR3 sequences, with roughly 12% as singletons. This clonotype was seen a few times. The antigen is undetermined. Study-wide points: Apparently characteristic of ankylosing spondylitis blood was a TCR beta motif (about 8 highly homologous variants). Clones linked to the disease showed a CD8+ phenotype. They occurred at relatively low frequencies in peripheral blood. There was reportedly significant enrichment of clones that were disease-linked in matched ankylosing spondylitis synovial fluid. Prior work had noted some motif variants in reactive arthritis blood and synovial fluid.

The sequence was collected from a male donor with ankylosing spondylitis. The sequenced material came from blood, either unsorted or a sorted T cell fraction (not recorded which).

CDR3 region: CASSQELPGYDQETQYF. The CDR3 DNA follows: TGCGCCAGCAGCCAAGAACTACCGGGGTACGACCAAGAGACCCAGTACTTC. The chain joins TRBV4-3 to TRBJ2-5; weak D call: TRBD2 (5 bases). Germline V gene data show CDR1 as LGHNA and CDR2 as YSLEER. The CDR3 consists of 17 residues. V shed 0 bases and J shed 0 bases, with 14 bases lying between them.